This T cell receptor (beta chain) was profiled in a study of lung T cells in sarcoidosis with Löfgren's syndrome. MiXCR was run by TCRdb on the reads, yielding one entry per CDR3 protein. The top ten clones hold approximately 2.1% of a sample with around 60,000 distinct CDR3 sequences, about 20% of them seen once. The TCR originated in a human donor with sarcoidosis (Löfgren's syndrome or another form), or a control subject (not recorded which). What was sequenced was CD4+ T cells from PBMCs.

The chain's CDR3 is CASSLLSDGGQRQFF. CDR3 nucleotide sequence: TGTGCCAGCAGCTTATTATCGGATGGGGGACAAAGGCAGTTCTTC. The chain carries TRBV5-5 and TRBJ2-1, with D possibly TRBD1 on 6 matching bases. The ends were cut back, 2 bases at V and 12 bases at J, with 21 bases in the middle. Germline CDR1 reads SGHKS; CDR2 reads YYEKEE (reference sequence). There are 15 residues in the CDR3.